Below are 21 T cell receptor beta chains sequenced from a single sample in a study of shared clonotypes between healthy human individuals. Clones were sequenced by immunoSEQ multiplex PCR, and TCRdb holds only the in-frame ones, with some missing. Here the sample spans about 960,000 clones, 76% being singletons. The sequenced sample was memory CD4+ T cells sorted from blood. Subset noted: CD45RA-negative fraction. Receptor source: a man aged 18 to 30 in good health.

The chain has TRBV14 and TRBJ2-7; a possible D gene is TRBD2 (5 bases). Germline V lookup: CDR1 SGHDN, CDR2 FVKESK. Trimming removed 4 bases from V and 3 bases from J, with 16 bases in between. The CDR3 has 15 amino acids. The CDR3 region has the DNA TGTGCCAGCAGCCCGCTTCGCCTAGGAGGCTACGAGCAGTACTTC. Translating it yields CASSPLRLGGYEQYF.

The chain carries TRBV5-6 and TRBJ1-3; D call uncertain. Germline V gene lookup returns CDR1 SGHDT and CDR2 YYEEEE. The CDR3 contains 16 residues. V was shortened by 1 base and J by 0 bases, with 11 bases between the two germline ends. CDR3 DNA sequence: TGTGCCAGCAGCTTGTTGGACCGGCGCTCTGGAAACACCATATATTTT. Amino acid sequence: CASSLLDRRSGNTIYF.

CDR3: CASSLSGRGGMVNYEQYF. CDR3 in DNA: TGTGCCAGCAGCTTATCCGGGAGGGGCGGGATGGTTAACTACGAGCAGTACTTC. V usage is TRBV7-9 and J usage is TRBJ2-7; 8 bases map to TRBD2. Germline lookup yields CDR1 SEHNR and CDR2 FQNEAQ (reference sequence). V was pared by 2 bases and J by 3 bases, with 15 bases of the junction left unmatched. The CDR3 sequence is 18 residues long.

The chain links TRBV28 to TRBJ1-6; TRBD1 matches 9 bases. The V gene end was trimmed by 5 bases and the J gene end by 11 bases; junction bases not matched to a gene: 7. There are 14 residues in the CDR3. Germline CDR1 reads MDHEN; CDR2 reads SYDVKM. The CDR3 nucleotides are TGTGCCAGCAGTCCGGGACAGGGCAAGACACCCCTCCACTTT. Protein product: CASSPGQGKTPLHF.

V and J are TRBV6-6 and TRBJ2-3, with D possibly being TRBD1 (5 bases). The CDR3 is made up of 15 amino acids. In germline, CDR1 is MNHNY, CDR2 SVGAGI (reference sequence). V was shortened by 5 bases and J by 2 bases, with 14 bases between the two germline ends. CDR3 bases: TGTGCCAGCAGTCCGGTGGGGCAAACCACAGATACGCAGTATTTT. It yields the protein CASSPVGQTTDTQYF.

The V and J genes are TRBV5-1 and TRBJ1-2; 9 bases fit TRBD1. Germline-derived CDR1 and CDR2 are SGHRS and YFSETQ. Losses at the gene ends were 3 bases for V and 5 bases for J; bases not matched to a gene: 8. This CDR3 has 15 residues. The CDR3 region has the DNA TGCGCCAGCAGCTCCGACTGGGGACAGGGATATGGCTACACCTTC. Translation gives CASSSDWGQGYGYTF.

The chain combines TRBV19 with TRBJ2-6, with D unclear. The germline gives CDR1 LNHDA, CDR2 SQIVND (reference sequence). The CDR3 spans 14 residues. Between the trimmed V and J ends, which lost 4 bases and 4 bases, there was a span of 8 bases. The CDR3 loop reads CASSTQAGANVLTF. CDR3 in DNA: TGTGCCAGTAGTACGCAAGCGGGGGCCAACGTCCTGACTTTC.

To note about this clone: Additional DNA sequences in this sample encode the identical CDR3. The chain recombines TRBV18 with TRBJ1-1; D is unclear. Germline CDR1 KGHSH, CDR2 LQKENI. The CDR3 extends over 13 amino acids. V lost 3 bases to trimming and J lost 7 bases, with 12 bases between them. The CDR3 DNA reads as TGTGCCAGCTCACCCTCAGACACCCGTGAAGCTTTCTTT. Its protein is CASSPSDTREAFF.

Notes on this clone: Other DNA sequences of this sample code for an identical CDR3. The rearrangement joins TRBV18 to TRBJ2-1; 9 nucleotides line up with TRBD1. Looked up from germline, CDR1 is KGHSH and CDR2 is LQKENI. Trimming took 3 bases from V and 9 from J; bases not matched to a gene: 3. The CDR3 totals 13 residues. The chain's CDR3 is CASSPDRGGEQFF. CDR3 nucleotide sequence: TGTGCCAGCTCACCGGACAGGGGTGGTGAGCAGTTCTTC.

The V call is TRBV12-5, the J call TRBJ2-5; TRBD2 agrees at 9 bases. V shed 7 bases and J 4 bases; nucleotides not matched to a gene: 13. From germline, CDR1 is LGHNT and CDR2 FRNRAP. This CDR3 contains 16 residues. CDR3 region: CASAPGGGRGLETQYF. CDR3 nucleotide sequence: TGTGCTAGTGCCCCTGGGGGCGGGAGGGGGTTAGAGACCCAGTACTTC.

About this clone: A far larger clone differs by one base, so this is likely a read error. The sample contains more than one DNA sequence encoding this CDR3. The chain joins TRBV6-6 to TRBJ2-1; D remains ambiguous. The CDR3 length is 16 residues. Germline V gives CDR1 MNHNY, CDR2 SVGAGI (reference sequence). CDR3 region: CANSFSHPSSYNEQFF. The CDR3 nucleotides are TGTGCCAACAGCTTTTCTCACCCAAGCTCCTACAACGAGCAGTTCTTC.

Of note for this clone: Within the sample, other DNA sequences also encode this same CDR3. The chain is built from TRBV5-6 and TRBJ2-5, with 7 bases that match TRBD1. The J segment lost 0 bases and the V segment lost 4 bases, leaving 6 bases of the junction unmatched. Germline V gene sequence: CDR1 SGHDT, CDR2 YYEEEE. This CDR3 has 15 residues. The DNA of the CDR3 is TGTGCCAGCAGCCCACTGACAGGGAACCAAGAGACCCAGTACTTC. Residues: CASSPLTGNQETQYF.

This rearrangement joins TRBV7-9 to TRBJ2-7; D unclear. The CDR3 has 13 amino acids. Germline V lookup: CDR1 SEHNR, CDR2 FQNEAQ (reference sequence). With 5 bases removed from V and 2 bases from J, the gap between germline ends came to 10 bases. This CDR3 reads CASSHPLTYEQYF. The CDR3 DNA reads TGTGCCAGCAGCCATCCCCTGACCTACGAGCAGTACTTC.

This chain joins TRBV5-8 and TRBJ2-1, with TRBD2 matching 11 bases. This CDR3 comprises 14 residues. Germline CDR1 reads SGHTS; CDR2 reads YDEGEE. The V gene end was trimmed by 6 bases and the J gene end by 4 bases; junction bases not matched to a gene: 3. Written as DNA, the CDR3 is TGTGCCAGCACGACTAGCGGGAAGTACAATGAGCAGTTCTTC. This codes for CASTTSGKYNEQFF.

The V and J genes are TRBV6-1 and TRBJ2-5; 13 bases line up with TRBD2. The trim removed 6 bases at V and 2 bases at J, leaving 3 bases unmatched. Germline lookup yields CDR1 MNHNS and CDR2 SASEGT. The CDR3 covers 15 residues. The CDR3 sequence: CASSGLAGDQETQYF. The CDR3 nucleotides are TGTGCCAGCAGCGGACTAGCGGGGGATCAAGAGACCCAGTACTTC.

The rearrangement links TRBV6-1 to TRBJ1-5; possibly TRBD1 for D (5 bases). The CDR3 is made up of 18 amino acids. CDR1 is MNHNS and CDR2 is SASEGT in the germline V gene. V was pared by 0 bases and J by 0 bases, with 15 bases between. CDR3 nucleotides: TGTGCCAGCAGTGAAGCGGCGGGGGTTGGTGTTAGCAATCAGCCCCAGCATTTT. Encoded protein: CASSEAAGVGVSNQPQHF.

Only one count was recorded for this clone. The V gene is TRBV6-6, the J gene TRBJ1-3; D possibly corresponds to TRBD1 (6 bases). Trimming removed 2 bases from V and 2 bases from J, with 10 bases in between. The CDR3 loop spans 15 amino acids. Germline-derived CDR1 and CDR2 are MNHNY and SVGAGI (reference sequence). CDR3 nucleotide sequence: TGTGCCAGCAGTTACCCAGGGGAACCTGGAAACACCATATATTTT. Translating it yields CASSYPGEPGNTIYF.

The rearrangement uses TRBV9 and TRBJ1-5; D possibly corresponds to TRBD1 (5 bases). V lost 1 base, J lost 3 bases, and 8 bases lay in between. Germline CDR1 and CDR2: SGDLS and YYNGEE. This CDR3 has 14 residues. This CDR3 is CASSVSGINQPQHF. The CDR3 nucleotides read TGTGCCAGCAGCGTATCAGGGATCAATCAGCCCCAGCATTTT.

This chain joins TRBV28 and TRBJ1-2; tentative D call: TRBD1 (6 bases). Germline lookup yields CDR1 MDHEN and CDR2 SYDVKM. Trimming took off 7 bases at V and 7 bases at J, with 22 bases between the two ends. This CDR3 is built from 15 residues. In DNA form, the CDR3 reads TGTGCCAGCACCCTATCTCCGGGGGGGCAAGGTGGCTACACCTTC. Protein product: CASTLSPGGQGGYTF.

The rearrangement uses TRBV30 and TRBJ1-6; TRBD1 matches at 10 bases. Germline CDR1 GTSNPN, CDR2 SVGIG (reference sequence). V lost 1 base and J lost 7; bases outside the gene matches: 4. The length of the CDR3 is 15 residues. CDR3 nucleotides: TGTGCCTGGAGTGGGGACAGGGGCGGAAATTCACCCCTCCACTTT. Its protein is CAWSGDRGGNSPLHF.

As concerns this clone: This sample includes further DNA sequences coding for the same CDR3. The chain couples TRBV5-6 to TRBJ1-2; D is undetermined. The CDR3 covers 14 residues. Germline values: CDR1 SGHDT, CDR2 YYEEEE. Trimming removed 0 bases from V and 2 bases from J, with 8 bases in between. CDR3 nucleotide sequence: TGTGCCAGCAGCTTGGAGGGATTGAACTATGGCTACACCTTC. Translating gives CASSLEGLNYGYTF.